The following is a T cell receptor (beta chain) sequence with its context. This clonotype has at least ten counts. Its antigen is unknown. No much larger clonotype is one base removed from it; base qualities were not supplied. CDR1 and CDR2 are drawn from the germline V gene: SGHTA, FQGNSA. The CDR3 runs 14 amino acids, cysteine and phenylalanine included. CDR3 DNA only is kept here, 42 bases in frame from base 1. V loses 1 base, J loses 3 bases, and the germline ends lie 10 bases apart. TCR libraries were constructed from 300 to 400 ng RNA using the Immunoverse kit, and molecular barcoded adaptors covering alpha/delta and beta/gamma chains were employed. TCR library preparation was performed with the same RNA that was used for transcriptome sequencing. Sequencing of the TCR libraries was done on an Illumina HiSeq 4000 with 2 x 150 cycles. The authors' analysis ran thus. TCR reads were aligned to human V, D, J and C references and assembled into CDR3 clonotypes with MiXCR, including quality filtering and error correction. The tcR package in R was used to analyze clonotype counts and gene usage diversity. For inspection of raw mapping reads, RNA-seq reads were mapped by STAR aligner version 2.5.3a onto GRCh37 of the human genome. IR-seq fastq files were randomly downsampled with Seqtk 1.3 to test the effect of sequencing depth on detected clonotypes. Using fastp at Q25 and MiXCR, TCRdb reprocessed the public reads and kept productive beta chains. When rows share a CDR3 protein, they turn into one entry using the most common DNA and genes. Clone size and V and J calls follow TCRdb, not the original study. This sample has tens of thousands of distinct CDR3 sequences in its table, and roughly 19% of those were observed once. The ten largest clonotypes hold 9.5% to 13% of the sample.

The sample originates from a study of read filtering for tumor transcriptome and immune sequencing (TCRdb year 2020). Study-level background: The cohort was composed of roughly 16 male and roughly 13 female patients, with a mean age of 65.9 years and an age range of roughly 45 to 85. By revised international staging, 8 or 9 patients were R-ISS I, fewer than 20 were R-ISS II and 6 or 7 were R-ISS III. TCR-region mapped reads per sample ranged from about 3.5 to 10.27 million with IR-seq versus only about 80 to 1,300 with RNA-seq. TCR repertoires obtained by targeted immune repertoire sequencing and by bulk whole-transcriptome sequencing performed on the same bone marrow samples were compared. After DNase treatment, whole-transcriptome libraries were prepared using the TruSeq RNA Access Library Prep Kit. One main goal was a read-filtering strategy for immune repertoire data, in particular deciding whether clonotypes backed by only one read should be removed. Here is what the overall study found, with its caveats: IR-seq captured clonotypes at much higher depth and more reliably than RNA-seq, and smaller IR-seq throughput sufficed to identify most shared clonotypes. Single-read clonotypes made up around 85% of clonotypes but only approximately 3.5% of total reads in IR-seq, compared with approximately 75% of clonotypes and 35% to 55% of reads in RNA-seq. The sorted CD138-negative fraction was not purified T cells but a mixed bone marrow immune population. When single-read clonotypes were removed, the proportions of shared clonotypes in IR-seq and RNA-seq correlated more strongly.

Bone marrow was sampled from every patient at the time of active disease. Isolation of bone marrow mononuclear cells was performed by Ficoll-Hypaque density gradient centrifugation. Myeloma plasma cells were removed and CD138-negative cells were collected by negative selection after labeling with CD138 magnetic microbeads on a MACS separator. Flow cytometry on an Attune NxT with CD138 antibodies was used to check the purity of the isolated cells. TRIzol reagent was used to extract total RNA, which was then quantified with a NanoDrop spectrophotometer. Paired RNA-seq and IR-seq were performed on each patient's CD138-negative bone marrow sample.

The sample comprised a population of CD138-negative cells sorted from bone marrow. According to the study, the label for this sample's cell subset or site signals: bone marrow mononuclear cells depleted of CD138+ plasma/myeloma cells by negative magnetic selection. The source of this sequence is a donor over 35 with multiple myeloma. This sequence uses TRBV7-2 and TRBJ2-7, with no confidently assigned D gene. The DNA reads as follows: TGTGCCAGCAGCTTAGGGCCCGGAGTCTACGAGCAGTACTTC. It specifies CASSLGPGVYEQYF.